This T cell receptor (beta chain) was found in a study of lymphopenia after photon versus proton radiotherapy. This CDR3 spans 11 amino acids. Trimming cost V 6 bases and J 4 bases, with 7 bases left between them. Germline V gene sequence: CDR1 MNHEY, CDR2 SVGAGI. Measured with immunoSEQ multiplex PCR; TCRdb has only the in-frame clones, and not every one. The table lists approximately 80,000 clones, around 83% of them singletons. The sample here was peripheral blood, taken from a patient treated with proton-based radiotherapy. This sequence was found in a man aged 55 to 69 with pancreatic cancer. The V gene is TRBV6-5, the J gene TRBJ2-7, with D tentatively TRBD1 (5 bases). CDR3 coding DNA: TGTGCCAGCAGGGCAGGGTACGAGCAGTACTTC. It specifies CASRAGYEQYF.